Shown below are 5 T cell receptor beta chains from a single sample sequenced in a study of chemoradiotherapy in HPV16-positive cancers. Assay: immunoSEQ multiplex PCR; the TCRdb copy retains only in-frame clones and omits some. The sample has fewer than 40,000 clones, roughly 77% seen once. This material consisted of blood, taken from a patient who underwent chemoradiotherapy. Receptor source: a human donor with HPV-associated anogenital cancer.

The chain carries TRBV7-2 and TRBJ1-1; 11 positions agree with TRBD1. This CDR3 is 16 amino acids long. Germline CDR1 SGHTA, CDR2 FQGNSA. V shed 6 bases, J shed 0 bases, and the junction held 6 bases outside the gene matches. CDR3 DNA sequence: TGTGCCAGCAGGGGGGGACAGGGGGACATGAACACTGAAGCTTTCTTT. This sequence encodes CASRGGQGDMNTEAFF.

The J gene is TRBJ2-7, the V gene TRBV14; D is undetermined. CDR1 and CDR2 from the germline V gene are SGHDN and FVKESK. Trimming took off 0 bases at V and 4 bases at J, with 7 bases between the two ends. This CDR3 is built from 13 residues. CDR3 in DNA: TGTGCCAGCAGCCAAGATGGGGTATACGAGCAGTACTTC. Residues: CASSQDGVYEQYF.

This clone is a singleton in its sample. Other DNA sequences from this sample encode an identical CDR3 as well. The chain is built from TRBV2 and TRBJ2-1; 7 bases are a match to TRBD1. Germline CDR1 and CDR2: SNHLY and FYNNEI. Trimming cost V 3 bases and J 4 bases; bases outside gene matches: 6. This CDR3 is built from 15 residues. CDR3 residues: CASSEGRGSYNEQFF. CDR3 coding DNA: TGTGCCAGCAGTGAGGGCAGGGGGTCGTACAATGAGCAGTTCTTC.

The chain employs TRBV7-9 and TRBJ2-7, with D perhaps matching TRBD1 (5 bases). The CDR3 covers 15 residues. CDR1 SEHNR and CDR2 FQNEAQ come from the germline V gene (reference sequence). Trimming took 7 bases from V and 5 from J, leaving 21 bases between them. The chain's CDR3 is CASKVDSPSWHEQYF. CDR3 DNA: TGTGCCAGCAAGGTCGACAGTCCCTCTTGGCACGAGCAGTACTTC.

The chain uses TRBV30 and TRBJ2-1; D is undetermined. Germline V gene data show CDR1 as GTSNPN and CDR2 as SVGIG (reference sequence). The CDR3 is 11 residues long. V was shortened by 1 base and J by 6 bases, with 4 bases between the two germline ends. The CDR3, as DNA: TGTGCCTGGAGTGGTAGCAATGAGCAGTTCTTC. It yields the protein CAWSGSNEQFF.